This TCR beta chain was captured by sequencing in a study of T cell repertoires in cytomegalovirus infection. Broader study findings: In two of eight donors, the top clonotype was HLA-C-restricted CMV-specific. Cumulated frequencies of public TCR beta families served to identify carriers of CMV plus the relevant HLA.

This clonotype was counted at least ten times. Its antigen is unknown. V was clipped by 4 bases and J by 3 bases, with 13 bases between them. This CDR3 has 15 residues. Looked up from germline, CDR1 is SEHNR and CDR2 is FQNEAQ (reference sequence). TCRdb used MiXCR to reprocess the reads, holding one entry per CDR3 protein. Of about 500,000 distinct CDR3 sequences detected, roughly a third appear once; the ten largest clones hold about 17%. The rearrangement joins TRBV7-9 to TRBJ2-4; D perhaps matches TRBD2 (6 bases). Sequenced material: cultured PBMCs, taken from culture after CMV antigen stimulation. This TCR derives from a human donor in good health (CMV status not recorded). Some clones in this sample may be carry-over from other donors' samples. CDR3 in amino acids: CASSSLLAGKNIQYF. As DNA, the CDR3 is TGTGCCAGCAGCTCCCTACTAGCTGGCAAAAACATTCAGTACTTC. Variable domain in full (rest from reference TRBV7-9 and TRBJ2-4): DTGVSQNPRHKITKRGQNVTFRCDPISEHNRLYWYRQTLGQGPEFLTYFQNEAQLEKSRLLSDRFSAERPKGSFSTLEIQRTEQGDSAMYLCASSSLLAGKNIQYFGAGTRLSVL.